The rows below give T cell receptor beta chains drawn from one sample of a study of blood T cell repertoires in COVID-19. Here immunoSEQ multiplex PCR was the method, and the copy in TCRdb shows in-frame clones only, minus some. The sample lists 13,000 to 15,000 clones; over 80% were seen once. The specimen was peripheral blood. All receptors derive from a man aged 45 to 65 with active COVID-19. The CDR3 runs from the conserved cysteine through the conserved F or W. The D gene is left open where the match is weak. The size entry is marked missing in some rows and otherwise reads once, few, many or a size class.

V gene: TRBV9
clone size: .
D gene: .
J gene: TRBJ1-5
CDR3 DNA: TGTGCCAGCAGCGTAGAGATAGGGGGAGATAGCAATCAGCCCCAGCATTTT
CDR3 protein: CASSVEIGGDSNQPQHF

V gene: TRBV27
clone size: once
D gene: TRBD1
J gene: TRBJ1-2
CDR3 DNA: TGTGCCAGCAGTATGACAGGGGGCGGCGGCTATGGCTACACCTTC
CDR3 protein: CASSMTGGGGYGYTF

V gene: TRBV11-2
clone size: .
D gene: TRBD2
J gene: TRBJ2-1
CDR3 DNA: TGTGCCAGCAGCTTAGCACTAGCGGGAGTAGGCTCCTACAATGAGCAGTTCTTC
CDR3 protein: CASSLALAGVGSYNEQFF

V gene: TRBV6-1
clone size: .
D gene: .
J gene: TRBJ2-5
CDR3 DNA: TGTGCCAGCAGTACCCAACTAGACTTAAAAGAGACCCAGTACTTC
CDR3 protein: CASSTQLDLKETQYF

V gene: TRBV11-2
clone size: once
D gene: .
J gene: TRBJ2-5
CDR3 DNA: TGTGCCAGCAGCCCGTGGGGAGGAGACAAAGAGACCCAGTACTTC
CDR3 protein: CASSPWGGDKETQYF

V gene: TRBV7-8
clone size: .
D gene: .
J gene: TRBJ1-2
CDR3 DNA: TGTGCCAGCAGCACCCGCACAGGGCTCCACTATGGCTACACCTTC
CDR3 protein: CASSTRTGLHYGYTF

V gene: TRBV24-1
clone size: .
D gene: .
J gene: TRBJ2-3
CDR3 DNA: TGTGCCACCAGTGTCGCTGGGGAGGCAGATACGCAGTATTTT
CDR3 protein: CATSVAGEADTQYF

V gene: TRBV6-5
clone size: .
D gene: TRBD1
J gene: TRBJ2-3
CDR3 DNA: TGTGCCAGCAGTTTTACAGGGGGCCCCACAGATACGCAGTATTTT
CDR3 protein: CASSFTGGPTDTQYF

V gene: TRBV3-1/TRBV3-2
clone size: .
D gene: .
J gene: TRBJ2-7
CDR3 DNA: TGTGCCAGCAGCCAAGATAACGGTCACGAGCAGTACTTC
CDR3 protein: CASSQDNGHEQYF

V gene: TRBV5-6
clone size: large
D gene: TRBD2
J gene: TRBJ2-7
CDR3 DNA: TGTGCCAGCAGCTTAGGCCTCCCTAGCGGGGTATCCTACGAGCAGTACTTC
CDR3 protein: CASSLGLPSGVSYEQYF

V gene: TRBV28
clone size: .
D gene: .
J gene: TRBJ1-1
CDR3 DNA: TGTGCCAGCAGAACTTGGGCGGACACCCCTAACACTGAAGCTTTCTTT
CDR3 protein: CASRTWADTPNTEAFF

V gene: TRBV6-6
clone size: .
D gene: .
J gene: TRBJ2-3
CDR3 DNA: TGTGCCAGCAGTAAATTGGGCAGGGTGGGCACAGATACGCAGTATTTT
CDR3 protein: CASSKLGRVGTDTQYF

V gene: TRBV19
clone size: .
D gene: TRBD2
J gene: TRBJ2-7
CDR3 DNA: TGTGCCAGTAGTCCTAGCGGCTACGAGCAGTACTTC
CDR3 protein: CASSPSGYEQYF

V gene: TRBV14
clone size: .
D gene: TRBD2
J gene: TRBJ2-2
CDR3 DNA: TGTGCCAGCAGCCCTGCTTGGGGGGAGGGCCCCGCCGGGGAGCTGTTTTTT
CDR3 protein: CASSPAWGEGPAGELFF

V gene: TRBV11-2
clone size: .
D gene: TRBD2
J gene: TRBJ2-3
CDR3 DNA: TGTGCCAGCAGTAGCGGGAGCACAGATACGCAGTATTTT
CDR3 protein: CASSSGSTDTQYF

V gene: TRBV2
clone size: .
D gene: .
J gene: TRBJ2-7
CDR3 DNA: TGTGCCAGCAGTGGATCGGGACACCGAGGGTCCTACGAGCAGTACTTC
CDR3 protein: CASSGSGHRGSYEQYF

V gene: TRBV4-1
clone size: .
D gene: .
J gene: TRBJ2-6
CDR3 DNA: TGCGCCAGCAGCTACCGAGACGGGACAAGCGTCTCTGGGGCCAACGTCCTGACTTTC
CDR3 protein: CASSYRDGTSVSGANVLTF

V gene: TRBV19
clone size: .
D gene: .
J gene: TRBJ2-4
CDR3 DNA: TGTGCCACCTCACAGGGCCCCAAAAACATTCAGTACTTC
CDR3 protein: CATSQGPKNIQYF

V gene: TRBV4-1
clone size: .
D gene: .
J gene: TRBJ2-5
CDR3 DNA: TGCGCCAGCAGCCAAGAGCCGGGGAGGACGGAGACCCAGTACTTC
CDR3 protein: CASSQEPGRTETQYF

V gene: TRBV4-1
clone size: .
D gene: TRBD1
J gene: TRBJ2-3
CDR3 DNA: TGCGCCAGCAGCCAAGCGACGGGACAGGGGGCCGATAATACGCAGTATTTT
CDR3 protein: CASSQATGQGADNTQYF

V gene: TRBV2
clone size: .
D gene: TRBD2
J gene: TRBJ2-5
CDR3 DNA: TGTGCCAGGGGAGCGGGAAGAGAGACCCAGTACTTC
CDR3 protein: CARGAGRETQYF

V gene: TRBV19
clone size: .
D gene: .
J gene: TRBJ1-1
CDR3 DNA: TGTGCCAGTAGCCCCACAGGGTATAGTGAAGCTTTCTTT
CDR3 protein: CASSPTGYSEAFF

V gene: TRBV20-1
clone size: .
D gene: TRBD1
J gene: TRBJ2-7
CDR3 DNA: TGCAGTGCTAGTGTTGGGACAGGGGGTACCTACGAGCAGTACTTC
CDR3 protein: CSASVGTGGTYEQYF

V gene: TRBV5-1
clone size: .
D gene: TRBD1
J gene: TRBJ2-1
CDR3 DNA: TGCGCCAGCAGCCTTATTGGACAGGACAGCTCCTACAATGAGCAGTTCTTC
CDR3 protein: CASSLIGQDSSYNEQFF

V gene: TRBV19
clone size: .
D gene: .
J gene: TRBJ2-5
CDR3 DNA: TGTGCCAGTAGTAGGACAGGCGGGGAAGAGACCCAGTACTTC
CDR3 protein: CASSRTGGEETQYF

V gene: TRBV5-1
clone size: .
D gene: .
J gene: TRBJ2-3
CDR3 DNA: TGCGCCAGCAGCTTGTTTTTCAGGGACACAGATACGCAGTATTTT
CDR3 protein: CASSLFFRDTDTQYF

V gene: TRBV15
clone size: .
D gene: .
J gene: TRBJ2-4
CDR3 DNA: TGTGCCACCAGCAGAGAAGGGACACGAACCAAAAACATTCAGTACTTC
CDR3 protein: CATSREGTRTKNIQYF

V gene: TRBV4-1
clone size: .
D gene: TRBD2
J gene: TRBJ2-1
CDR3 DNA: TGCGCCAGCAGCCAAGAAGTTGGGGGGAGGGCGGTTGAGCAGTTCTTC
CDR3 protein: CASSQEVGGRAVEQFF

V gene: TRBV9
clone size: .
D gene: TRBD2
J gene: TRBJ2-3
CDR3 DNA: TGTGCCAGCAGCAACCAACTAGCGAATACGCAGTATTTT
CDR3 protein: CASSNQLANTQYF

V gene: TRBV5-4
clone size: few
D gene: .
J gene: TRBJ1-1
CDR3 DNA: TGTGCCAGCAGCTTGGGTCCAGAGAACACTGAAGCTTTCTTT
CDR3 protein: CASSLGPENTEAFF

V gene: TRBV7-9
clone size: .
D gene: .
J gene: TRBJ2-1
CDR3 DNA: TGTGCCAGCAGCTTAGAGGACACACTGATTAGGAATGAGCAGTTCTTC
CDR3 protein: CASSLEDTLIRNEQFF

V gene: TRBV9
clone size: .
D gene: TRBD1
J gene: TRBJ1-1
CDR3 DNA: TGTGCCAGCAGCCCCCGACAGGGTAGCGGGGCGAACACTGAAGCTTTCTTT
CDR3 protein: CASSPRQGSGANTEAFF

V gene: TRBV11-2
clone size: .
D gene: .
J gene: TRBJ2-3
CDR3 DNA: TGTGCCAGCAGCTTGGGCCCAGGAACAGATACGCAGTATTTT
CDR3 protein: CASSLGPGTDTQYF

V gene: TRBV24-1
clone size: .
D gene: .
J gene: TRBJ2-3
CDR3 DNA: TGTGCCACCAGTGACCCGACGGAGGGAGATACGCAGTATTTT
CDR3 protein: CATSDPTEGDTQYF

V gene: TRBV2
clone size: few
D gene: TRBD1
J gene: TRBJ2-2
CDR3 DNA: TGTGCCAGCAGTCCCGGGACAGGGCGGGGCGGGGAGCTGTTTTTT
CDR3 protein: CASSPGTGRGGELFF

V gene: TRBV27
clone size: .
D gene: .
J gene: TRBJ1-5
CDR3 DNA: TGTGCCAGCAGCTTTTTAGGGGGCAATCAGCCCCAGCATTTT
CDR3 protein: CASSFLGGNQPQHF

V gene: TRBV28
clone size: .
D gene: .
J gene: TRBJ1-5
CDR3 DNA: TGTGCCAGCAGTTTCTCCAGATATAGCAATCAGCCCCAGCATTTT
CDR3 protein: CASSFSRYSNQPQHF

V gene: TRBV5-4
clone size: .
D gene: .
J gene: TRBJ2-3
CDR3 DNA: TGTGCCAGCAGTTTGCTGACAGATACGCAGTATTTT
CDR3 protein: CASSLLTDTQYF

V gene: TRBV19
clone size: .
D gene: TRBD1
J gene: TRBJ1-5
CDR3 DNA: TGTGCCAGTAGTATGGTCGGGACAGGGTTTCAGCCCCAGCATTTT
CDR3 protein: CASSMVGTGFQPQHF

V gene: TRBV14
clone size: .
D gene: .
J gene: TRBJ2-3
CDR3 DNA: TGTGCCAGCAGCCAATTCGGCCAGGGGCTCGCGAGCACAGATACGCAGTATTTT
CDR3 protein: CASSQFGQGLASTDTQYF

V gene: TRBV7-3
clone size: .
D gene: .
J gene: TRBJ2-1
CDR3 DNA: TGTGCCAGCAGCTTAAGAGGGCAGGGGATCTTTGAGCAGTTCTTC
CDR3 protein: CASSLRGQGIFEQFF